This T cell receptor beta chain appears in the sequencing data of a study of blood T cell repertoires in COVID-19. Study at large: Samples taken during acute and convalescent COVID-19 were collected in the United States, Italy and Spain. In each case, the material was cDNA or gDNA derived from T cells, B-cell-depleted T cells, or PBMCs.

In the authors' workflow: Amplifying reference gene primers gave estimates of nucleated cell counts. Sequencing used immunoSEQ multiplex PCR; TCRdb keeps in-frame clones, though not all of them. From that table come the V and J calls and clone size; the DNA was used to work out D and trimming. The sample gives roughly 30,000 clones, about 87% of which show up once; 50% to 70% is in the top ten. V lost 9 bases and J lost 4; bases outside the gene matches: 3. The CDR3 is 12 residues long. CDR1 and CDR2 from the germline V gene are LNHDA and SQIVND (reference sequence). The rearrangement joins TRBV19 to TRBJ1-5; 7 nucleotides match TRBD1. The clonotype comes from a man aged 65-85 years with acute or convalescent COVID-19. The material sequenced was peripheral blood. The CDR3, as DNA: TGTGCCAGCCGACAGGGAAATCAGCCCCAGCATTTT. It specifies CASRQGNQPQHF.